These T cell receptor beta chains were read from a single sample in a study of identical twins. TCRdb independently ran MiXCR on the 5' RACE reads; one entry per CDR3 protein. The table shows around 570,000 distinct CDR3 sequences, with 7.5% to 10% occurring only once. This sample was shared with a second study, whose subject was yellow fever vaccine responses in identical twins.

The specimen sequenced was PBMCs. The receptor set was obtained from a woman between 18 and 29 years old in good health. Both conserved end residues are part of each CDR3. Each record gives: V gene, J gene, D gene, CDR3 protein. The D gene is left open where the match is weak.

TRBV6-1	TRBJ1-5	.	CASSPGPSDQPQHF
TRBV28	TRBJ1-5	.	CASQGMSNQPQHF
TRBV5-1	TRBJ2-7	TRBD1	CASSFQGADEQYF
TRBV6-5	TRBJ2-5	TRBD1	CASSYSTGGGTQYF
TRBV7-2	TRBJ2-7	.	CASSLPFGGYEQYF
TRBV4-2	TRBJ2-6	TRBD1	CASSQGASGQGSGANVLTF
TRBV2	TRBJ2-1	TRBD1	CASSQQGVGYNEQFF
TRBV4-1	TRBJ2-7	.	CASSQGRDWAGEQYF
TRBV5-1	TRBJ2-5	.	CASSSGLIETQYF
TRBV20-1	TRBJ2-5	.	CSAREYQETQYF
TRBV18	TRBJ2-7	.	CASSPVPTYEQYF
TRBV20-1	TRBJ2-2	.	CSARGPSNTGELFF
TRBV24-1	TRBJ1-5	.	CATQRRSNQPQHF
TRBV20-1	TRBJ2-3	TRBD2	CSAPALTSGRATDTQYF
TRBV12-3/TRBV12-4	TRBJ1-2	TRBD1	CASSLPGQGGYTF
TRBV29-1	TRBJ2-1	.	CSVEGTGPFYEQFF
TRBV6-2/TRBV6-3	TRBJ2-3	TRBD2	CASGLADTTDTQYF
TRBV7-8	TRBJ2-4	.	CASSPNRENIQYF
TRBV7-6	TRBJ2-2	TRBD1	CASSRPKDDRGNGELFF
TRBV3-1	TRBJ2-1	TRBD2	CASSQEGLAGGPNEQFF
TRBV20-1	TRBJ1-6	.	CSALKEGGHSPLHF
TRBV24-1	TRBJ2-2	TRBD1	CATSDPRDRVDTGELFF
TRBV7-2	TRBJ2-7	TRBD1	CASSYRTGTTYEQYF
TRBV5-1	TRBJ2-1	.	CASSPDTSYNEQFF
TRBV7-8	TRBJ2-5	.	CASSRGRVQETQYF
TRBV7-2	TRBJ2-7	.	CASSPTGARGEQYF
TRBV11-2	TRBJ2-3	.	CASSKRDGTDTQYF